This T cell receptor (beta chain) was retrieved from a study of blood T cell repertoires in COVID-19. On the study more broadly: Collection of acute and convalescent COVID-19 samples took place in the United States, Italy and Spain. PBMCs, B-cell-depleted T cells, or T cells were the source of the cDNA or gDNA that made up the material.

This clone appeared a single time. Trimming cost V 4 bases and J 0 bases, with 10 bases left between them. Germline CDR1 is SGHRS and CDR2 is YFSETQ. This CDR3 region has 15 residues. In the source study's methods: From reference gene primer amplification, estimates of nucleated cell counts were derived. Clones were sequenced by immunoSEQ multiplex PCR, and TCRdb holds only the in-frame ones, with some missing. V, J and clone size were drawn from that table, and D and trimming were deduced from the DNA. The table lists about 180,000 clones, 70% to 90% of them singletons. Source material: peripheral blood. The source of this sequence is a man in his fifties or sixties with acute or convalescent COVID-19. V and J are TRBV5-1 and TRBJ2-2, with D uncertain. The CDR3 DNA follows: TGCGCCAGCAGCCCATCCCCAACGAACACCGGGGAGCTGTTTTTT. Residues: CASSPSPTNTGELFF.